Listed below are T cell receptor beta chains from one sample, sequenced in a study of spatial heterogeneity in lung cancer. TCRdb independently ran MiXCR on the 5' RACE reads; one entry per CDR3 protein. The table has approximately 20,000 distinct CDR3 sequences, about 9% seen once. The sample consisted of PBMCs, taken at follow-up. The receptors were sampled from a female donor with early-stage non-small cell lung cancer. CDR3s include the opening cysteine and the closing phenylalanine or tryptophan. The D gene is left open where the match is weak. Expanded clones get a size class; other rows say once, few or many, or leave the size out.

J gene | V gene | clone size | D gene | CDR3 DNA | CDR3 protein
TRBJ2-6 | TRBV7-9 | few | TRBD2 | TGTGCCAGCAGCTTAGGAAGTAAAAGGGAGGGAGACTCTGGGGCCAACGTCCTGACTTTC | CASSLGSKREGDSGANVLTF
TRBJ1-2 | TRBV7-2 | many | NA | TGTGCCAGCAGCTTTCCGACATATGGCTACACCTTC | CASSFPTYGYTF
TRBJ2-5 | TRBV6-6 | NA | TRBD1 | TGTGTCAGCAGTCTTGACAGGGGATTGGAGACCCAGTACTTC | CVSSLDRGLETQYF
TRBJ1-1 | TRBV7-9 | many | NA | TGTGCCAGCAGCCCGGATGCAGGGAGCCGCACTGAAGCTTTCTTT | CASSPDAGSRTEAFF
TRBJ2-3 | TRBV4-2 | NA | TRBD2 | TGTGCCAGCAGCCAAGAAGGCGGGAGCCAAGATACGCAGTATTTT | CASSQEGGSQDTQYF
TRBJ1-3 | TRBV3-1 | many | NA | TGTGCCAGCAGCCAAGGGCGGGTCCCTGGAAACACCATATATTTT | CASSQGRVPGNTIYF
TRBJ2-1 | TRBV7-9 | NA | TRBD2 | TGTGCCAGCAGCTTTTTACTAGCGGGGGGCGACAATGAGCAGTTCTTC | CASSFLLAGGDNEQFF
TRBJ1-1 | TRBV6-2/TRBV6-3 | many | NA | TGTGCCAGCGGGGCAGGGGAGGAGACTGAAGCTTTCTTT | CASGAGEETEAFF
TRBJ2-7 | TRBV19 | many | TRBD1 | TGTGCCAGCTCTCGAACAGGGGCCTACGAGCAGTACTTC | CASSRTGAYEQYF
TRBJ1-5 | TRBV10-1 | many | NA | TGCGCCAGCAGTCATGGCAATCAGCCCCAGCATTTT | CASSHGNQPQHF
TRBJ2-3 | TRBV7-2 | NA | NA | TGTGCCAGCAGCCCCCCGGGAGATACGCAGTATTTT | CASSPPGDTQYF
TRBJ2-7 | TRBV6-6 | many | NA | NA | CASSWGQGAVSDF
TRBJ2-7 | TRBV3-1 | many | NA | TGTGCCAGCAGCCAAATATACGAGCAGTACTTC | CASSQIYEQYF
TRBJ2-7 | TRBV18 | many | NA | TGTGCCAGCTCACCAGGGCTTGCCTACGAGCAGTACTTC | CASSPGLAYEQYF
TRBJ2-1 | TRBV6-1 | many | NA | TGTGCCAGCAGCCACGCGGGCGGGATCTACAATGAGCAGTTCTTC | CASSHAGGIYNEQFF
TRBJ1-1 | TRBV2 | NA | NA | TGTGCCAGCAGTGAAGCGCGGTTCACTGAAGCTTTCTTT | CASSEARFTEAFF
TRBJ2-7 | TRBV12-5 | many | NA | TGTGCTAGTGGTTTGGTACCAATCTCCCAGCGGATTGCCTACGAGCAGTACTTC | CASGLVPISQRIAYEQYF
TRBJ2-2 | TRBV2 | many | TRBD1 | TGTGCCAGCAGTAGACAGGGGGGCCCCGGGGAGCTGTTTTTT | CASSRQGGPGELFF
TRBJ2-2 | TRBV5-1 | NA | NA | TGCGCCAGCAGTTTACAGGGTATCGACACCGGGGAGCTGTTTTTT | CASSLQGIDTGELFF
TRBJ2-3 | TRBV30 | many | NA | TGTGCCTGGAGTGTGCTGGGGGGTACGCAGTATTTT | CAWSVLGGTQYF
TRBJ1-2 | TRBV6-6 | many | TRBD1 | TGTGCCAGCACCAGGGACAGAGAGGCTAACTATGGCTACACCTTC | CASTRDREANYGYTF
TRBJ2-7 | TRBV19 | many | TRBD1 | TGTGCCAGTAGTTCGCCCGCCGGGACAGGGCCAACCTACGAGCAGTACTTC | CASSSPAGTGPTYEQYF
TRBJ2-5 | TRBV11-1 | NA | NA | TGTGCCAGCAGCCGAACAGGGCTCCAAGAGACCCAGTACTTC | CASSRTGLQETQYF
TRBJ2-1 | TRBV5-1 | many | NA | TGCGCCAGCAGCTTGATGGGCAGGGCTGGGGTAGAGCAGTTCTTC | CASSLMGRAGVEQFF
TRBJ2-3 | TRBV2 | many | TRBD1 | TGTGCCAGCAGTGGGACAGGGACAGATACGCAGTATTTT | CASSGTGTDTQYF
TRBJ2-4 | TRBV4-1 | many | NA | TGCGCCAGCAGCCAGGGGAAGGTGGTAGCCAAAAACATTCAGTACTTC | CASSQGKVVAKNIQYF
TRBJ2-5 | TRBV7-2 | few | NA | TGTGCCAGCAGCTTAGTGTGGGGGCCCGAGACCCAGTACTTC | CASSLVWGPETQYF
TRBJ1-1 | TRBV12-3/TRBV12-4 | many | NA | TGTGCCAGCAGTCGAGACAGGACGAGCACTGAAGCTTTCTTT | CASSRDRTSTEAFF
TRBJ2-2 | TRBV5-1 | many | TRBD1 | TGCGCCAGCAGCTTGGGACAGGGACGACTCACCGGGGAGCTGTTTTTT | CASSLGQGRLTGELFF
TRBJ1-2 | TRBV11-2 | NA | NA | TGTGCCAGCAGCTTAGATCCGGGTCCCTATGGCTACACCTTC | CASSLDPGPYGYTF
TRBJ2-2 | TRBV3-1 | few | NA | TGTGCCAGCAGCCAAGACTGGAACACCGGGGAGCTGTTTTTT | CASSQDWNTGELFF
TRBJ2-6 | TRBV5-1 | many | NA | TGCGCCAGCCACAAGGGGGACTACTCTGGGGCCAACGTCCTGACTTTC | CASHKGDYSGANVLTF
TRBJ1-2 | TRBV7-2 | many | NA | TGTGCCAGCAGCTCAGGGGCGCTTACCTATGGCTACACCTTC | CASSSGALTYGYTF
TRBJ1-6 | TRBV12-3/TRBV12-4 | many | NA | TGTGCCAGCAGTTCCTTGGGGTCACCCCTCCACTTT | CASSSLGSPLHF
TRBJ2-3 | TRBV7-2 | many | NA | TGTGCCAGCAGCTCCGGGGCGACAGATACGCAGTATTTT | CASSSGATDTQYF
TRBJ2-1 | TRBV7-9 | many | NA | TGTGCCAGCAGCTTTTACAGGGCCGCCTACAATGAGCAGTTCTTC | CASSFYRAAYNEQFF
TRBJ2-1 | TRBV3-1 | many | TRBD1 | TGTGCCAGCAGCCAACCGGGACAGGGAGGCAATGAGCAGTTCTTC | CASSQPGQGGNEQFF
TRBJ1-5 | TRBV7-6 | many | NA | TGTGCCAGCAGCTTAACAGCGCTGAGCAATCAGCCCCAGCATTTT | CASSLTALSNQPQHF
TRBJ2-1 | TRBV11-2 | many | NA | TGTGCCAGCAGCTTATCCAGCTCCTACAATGAGCAGTTCTTC | CASSLSSSYNEQFF
TRBJ2-7 | TRBV19 | many | NA | TGTGCCAGTAGTATGACAGGACTGACTTACGAGCAGTACTTC | CASSMTGLTYEQYF
TRBJ1-1 | TRBV7-9 | many | NA | TGTGCCAGCAGCTTATTAGGGGGGAGGACTGAAGCTTTCTTT | CASSLLGGRTEAFF
TRBJ1-2 | TRBV7-2 | many | TRBD1 | TGTGCCAGCAGCTATAGTGGGACAGGGGACGTGGATGGCTACACCTTC | CASSYSGTGDVDGYTF